This TCR beta chain is from a study of T-cell memory formation after mild COVID-19. CDR3 length: 16 amino acids. CDR1 is SGHRS and CDR2 is YFSETQ in the germline V gene. Unmatched junction bases numbered 17, after V lost 5 bases and J lost 7 bases. Study conclusions and caveats: That cross-reactive memory joined was suggested by some responding clones appearing in pre-infection memory.

TCRdb reanalysed the 5' RACE reads using MiXCR and keeps one entry per CDR3 protein. The table shows 350,000 to 500,000 distinct CDR3 sequences, with around 18% occurring only once. This clonotype was counted between two and nine times. Its antigen is as yet unknown. V gene TRBV5-1 combines with J gene TRBJ2-7; 8 bases map to TRBD1. This clonotype originated in an adult woman who had mild COVID-19 (a few samples of this study predate the infection). Cell type and time point are not known. Source material: PBMCs or a T cell subset sorted from them (not recorded which). CDR3 DNA sequence: TGCGCCAGCAGGCGCGGACAGGGCGGGGTACTTACGGAGCAGTACTTC. Amino acid sequence: CASRRGQGGVLTEQYF.